This entry describes one T cell receptor (beta chain). Under the authors' procedure: Amplified reference gene primers provided the basis for estimating nucleated cell counts. This table comes from immunoSEQ multiplex PCR, and its TCRdb copy is limited to in-frame clones, with some not included. V, J and clone size were drawn from that table, and D and trimming were deduced from the DNA. The repertoire has approximately 110,000 clones, approximately 90% of them found once; the top ten carry about 34%. From germline, CDR1 is SGHTA and CDR2 FQGNSA. This CDR3 comprises 13 residues. Deletions cut 5 bases from V and 1 base from J, with 5 bases between. This sample is part of a study of blood T cell repertoires in COVID-19. About the study: Italy, Spain and the United States were the sources of the convalescent and acute COVID-19 samples. The analysed material was cDNA or gDNA that came from T cells, B-cell-depleted T cells, or PBMCs.

This sequence joins TRBV7-2 and TRBJ2-2; maybe TRBD1 (5 bases). This clonotype was sampled from a woman of 80 years or more with acute or convalescent COVID-19. The sequencing input was peripheral blood. In nucleotides, the CDR3 is TGTGCCAGCAGCGGACAGAACACCGGGGAGCTGTTTTTT. It codes for CASSGQNTGELFF. The full variable domain, with the rest looked up from reference TRBV7-2 and TRBJ2-2, is GAGVSQSPSNKVTEKGKDVELRCDPISGHTALYWYRQSLGQGLEFLIYFQGNSAPDKSGLPSDRFSAERTGGSVSTLTIQRTQQEDSAVYLCASSGQNTGELFFGEGSRLTVL.